The sequence of this TCR beta chain was determined in a study of blood T cell repertoires in COVID-19. The V and J ends lost 5 bases and 4 bases respectively, with 18 bases between them. The length of the CDR3 is 16 residues. The germline V gene has CDR1 SGHTA and CDR2 FQGTGA. TCRdb's table, derived via immunoSEQ multiplex PCR, lists solely in-frame clones and lacks some. Here the sample spans roughly 50,000 clones, about three quarters being singletons. The chain has TRBV7-3 and TRBJ1-3; D call uncertain. This clonotype was obtained from a human donor with active or convalescent COVID-19. The donor label of this sample is uncertain. Sequencing was done on a sample of peripheral blood. The CDR3 region has the DNA TGTGCCAGCAGCCTACGACACGTCGTTAGAGGAAACACCATATATTTT. Its translation is CASSLRHVVRGNTIYF.